These 4 T cell receptor beta chains were all obtained from the same sample, sequenced in a study of blood T cell repertoires in COVID-19. Profiled with immunoSEQ multiplex PCR; TCRdb holds only in-frame clones, not every one. This table holds about 150,000 clones, about 80% found once. Sequenced: peripheral blood. These receptor sequences come from a man in his 70s who had recovered from COVID-19.

The rearrangement uses TRBV19 and TRBJ2-2; the D gene is possibly TRBD2 (6 bases). The CDR3 loop spans 16 amino acids. V lost 4 bases, J lost 0 bases, and 12 bases lay in between. Germline V lookup: CDR1 LNHDA, CDR2 SQIVND (reference sequence). Here the CDR3 DNA reads TGTGCCAGTAGTAGAGCCAGCGGGTCGAACACCGGGGAGCTGTTTTTT. Residues: CASSRASGSNTGELFF.

The CDR3 DNA reads TGTGCCAGCAAGTACAGGGAAGTAGAATATCAGCCCCAGCATTTT. Protein sequence: CASKYREVEYQPQHF. This chain uses TRBV6-5 with TRBJ1-5, with D possibly being TRBD1 (6 bases). Between the trimmed V and J ends, which lost 7 bases and 5 bases, there was a span of 18 bases. Per germline, CDR1 MNHEY and CDR2 SVGAGI. CDR3 size: 15 residues.

The chain employs TRBV2 and TRBJ1-5; D not certain. This CDR3 has 13 residues. From germline, CDR1 is SNHLY and CDR2 FYNNEI. V was trimmed by 6 bases and J by 5 bases, leaving 11 bases between them. The CDR3 DNA reads TGTGCCAGCAGGGGAGCTGGCCATCAGCCCCAGCATTTT. Protein sequence: CASRGAGHQPQHF.

The chain joins TRBV5-4 to TRBJ2-1, with D perhaps matching TRBD2 (5 bases). This CDR3 region has 17 residues. Germline V lookup: CDR1 SGHNT, CDR2 YYREEE (reference sequence). Trimming removed 0 bases at V and 5 bases at J, with 18 bases between. The CDR3 coding sequence is TGTGCCAGCAGCTTGGCCCTCTGGAGCGGTTCCCACAATGAGCAGTTCTTC. Its protein is CASSLALWSGSHNEQFF.